Listed below are T cell receptor beta chains from one sample, sequenced in a study of blood T cell repertoires in COVID-19. Sequencing was performed with immunoSEQ multiplex PCR; in TCRdb, only in-frame clones are kept and a portion is missing. The sample records 90,000 to 120,000 clones, 84% being singletons. The sequencing sample was made of peripheral blood. The receptors were sampled from a human donor in a cohort sampled during active COVID-19. Both conserved end residues are part of each CDR3. D genes are given only for firm matches. A clone size is listed for some rows: how often the clone was seen (once, few, many), or a class if it is expanded.

abundance	v_gene	j_gene	d_gene	CDR3aa	CDR3nt
.	TRBV30	TRBJ1-1	.	CAWTRQLNTEAFF	TGTGCCTGGACGAGGCAGTTGAACACTGAAGCTTTCTTT
once	TRBV4-3	TRBJ2-1	TRBD2	CASSQGLAGVYEQFF	TGCGCCAGCAGCCAAGGCCTAGCGGGAGTCTATGAGCAGTTCTTC
.	TRBV27	TRBJ1-1	TRBD1	CASTTGQGKVGNTEAFF	TGTGCCAGCACCACAGGACAGGGGAAAGTCGGGAACACTGAAGCTTTCTTT
.	TRBV29-1	TRBJ2-1	TRBD2	CSVGFRTSGNYNEQFF	TGCAGCGTTGGCTTTAGGACTAGCGGGAACTACAATGAGCAGTTCTTC
.	TRBV4-1	TRBJ2-1	.	CASSLPRGNEQFF	TGCGCCAGCAGCCTCCCTAGGGGTAATGAGCAGTTCTTC
.	TRBV3-1/TRBV3-2	TRBJ2-1	.	CASRLGRAPYNEQFF	TGTGCCAGCAGACTCGGGCGGGCCCCTTACAATGAGCAGTTCTTC
few	TRBV2	TRBJ1-5	TRBD1	CASSAQGSNQPQHF	TGTGCCAGCAGTGCACAGGGGAGCAATCAGCCCCAGCATTTT
few	TRBV29-1	TRBJ1-1	.	CSVGQANTEAFF	TGCAGCGTTGGACAGGCTAACACTGAAGCTTTCTTT
few	TRBV7-3	TRBJ2-5	TRBD2	CASSLGPRGGGQETQYF	TGTGCCAGCAGCTTAGGGCCGCGGGGCGGGGGCCAAGAGACCCAGTACTTC
.	TRBV28	TRBJ2-3	TRBD1	CASSLTGGGGDTQYF	TGTGCCAGCAGTTTAACAGGGGGTGGGGGAGATACGCAGTATTTT
.	TRBV4-1	TRBJ2-1	TRBD2	CASSQSSAAGGLDEQFF	TGCGCCAGCAGCCAGTCCTCGGCGGCGGGAGGGCTTGATGAGCAGTTCTTC
.	TRBV19	TRBJ1-5	.	CASSPPGHISYQPQHF	TGTGCCAGTTCGCCGCCCGGACATATCTCGTATCAGCCCCAGCATTTT
.	TRBV6-5	TRBJ1-4	.	CASSYGQIATNEKLFF	TGTGCCAGCAGTTACGGACAGATTGCAACTAATGAAAAACTGTTTTTT
.	TRBV12-3/TRBV12-4	TRBJ1-1	TRBD1	CASQGVTEAFF	TGTGCCAGCCAGGGGGTCACTGAAGCTTTCTTT
.	TRBV30	TRBJ2-2	TRBD1	CAWRGQGTTGELFF	TGTGCCTGGCGAGGACAGGGTACCACCGGGGAGCTGTTTTTT
once	TRBV7-2	TRBJ1-2	.	CASASPAGLLNYGYTF	TGTGCCAGCGCCTCCCCTGCAGGATTACTTAACTATGGCTACACCTTC
few	TRBV27	TRBJ2-2	TRBD1	CASSPDRLSTGELFF	TGTGCCAGCAGTCCGGACAGGTTATCCACCGGGGAGCTGTTTTTT
.	TRBV4-1	TRBJ2-4	TRBD1	CASSLSADRVAKNIQYF	TGCGCCAGCAGCCTTAGCGCGGACAGGGTAGCCAAAAACATTCAGTACTTC
.	TRBV6-6	TRBJ1-1	.	CASSYSSSLEAFF	TGTGCCAGCAGTTACAGTAGTTCCCTTGAAGCTTTCTTT
.	TRBV7-2	TRBJ1-5	TRBD1	CASSWTGDQPQHF	TGTGCCAGCAGCTGGACAGGGGATCAGCCCCAGCATTTT
.	TRBV6-5	TRBJ1-1	.	CASSYRWQGDTEAFF	TGTGCCAGCAGTTACCGCTGGCAGGGCGACACTGAAGCTTTCTTT
.	TRBV5-1	TRBJ2-3	TRBD2	CASSSQRGGDTQYF	TGCGCCAGCAGCTCCCAGCGGGGTGGGGATACGCAGTATTTT
once	TRBV7-9	TRBJ1-2	TRBD1	CASSLGGQGASGYTF	TGTGCCAGCAGCTTAGGGGGACAGGGGGCGTCTGGCTACACCTTC
.	TRBV13	TRBJ2-5	TRBD1	CASSWGQQETQYF	TGTGCCAGCAGCTGGGGACAGCAAGAGACCCAGTACTTC
.	TRBV19	TRBJ1-5	TRBD1	CASSPVRTGQGQPQHF	TGTGCCAGTAGTCCGGTTCGGACAGGTCAGGGACAGCCCCAGCATTTT
.	TRBV11-1	TRBJ1-2	.	CASSLDSYGYTF	TGTGCCAGCAGCTTAGACAGCTATGGCTACACCTTC
.	TRBV14	TRBJ2-5	.	CASSQSDGESTQYF	TGTGCCAGCAGCCAATCGGATGGGGAGTCGACCCAGTACTTC
.	TRBV7-2	TRBJ1-1	TRBD1	CASSSQQGAPTEAFF	TGTGCCAGCAGCTCCCAACAGGGGGCGCCCACTGAAGCTTTCTTT
.	TRBV27	TRBJ2-5	TRBD2	CASSLSLSISGKGKETQYF	TGTGCCAGCAGTTTATCGTTATCTATTAGCGGGAAAGGGAAAGAGACCCAGTACTTC
.	TRBV4-1	TRBJ2-1	.	CASSQDERSSYNEQFF	TGCGCCAGCAGCCAAGATGAGCGGAGCTCCTACAATGAGCAGTTCTTC
.	TRBV19	TRBJ1-2	.	CATGQSEANYGYTF	TGTGCCACCGGACAGTCTGAAGCTAACTATGGCTACACCTTC
.	TRBV3-1/TRBV3-2	TRBJ2-7	TRBD1	CASSPRQGVDEQYF	TGTGCCAGCAGCCCAAGACAGGGGGTCGACGAGCAGTACTTC
.	TRBV5-1	TRBJ2-7	.	CASSLGAGDPYEQYF	TGCGCCAGCAGCTTGGGGGCAGGGGATCCCTACGAGCAGTACTTC
.	TRBV4-3	TRBJ2-5	TRBD1	CASSQVGTGAQYF	TGCGCCAGCAGCCAAGTCGGCACAGGGGCCCAGTACTTC
.	TRBV10-3	TRBJ2-4	TRBD2	CAISPKRDRLQYF	TGTGCCATCAGTCCCAAGCGGGACCGCCTCCAGTACTTC
once	TRBV7-2	TRBJ2-1	.	CASSLAGNSYNEQFF	TGTGCCAGCAGCTTGGCAGGTAACTCCTACAATGAGCAGTTCTTC
.	TRBV6-2/TRBV6-3	TRBJ2-1	.	CASSFVSWKRHEQFF	TGTGCCAGCAGTTTCGTATCGTGGAAGCGGCATGAGCAGTTCTTC
.	TRBV29-1	TRBJ1-5	TRBD1	CSVRTGTSNQPQHF	TGCAGCGTTCGGACAGGGACTAGCAATCAGCCCCAGCATTTT
.	TRBV11-2	TRBJ2-1	TRBD2	CASSLGLENNEQFF	TGTGCCAGCAGCTTGGGACTAGAGAACAATGAGCAGTTCTTC
.	TRBV30	TRBJ2-7	TRBD1	CAWSVRDRSPEQYF	TGTGCCTGGAGTGTACGGGACAGGTCCCCCGAGCAGTACTTC
few	TRBV4-3	TRBJ1-5	.	CASSQDAGGRGQPQHF	TGCGCCAGCAGCCAAGATGCCGGGGGTCGCGGTCAGCCCCAGCATTTT
.	TRBV2	TRBJ1-6	.	CALSRSPGNSPLHF	TGTGCCCTCAGCCGCTCCCCGGGAAATTCACCCCTCCACTTT
.	TRBV5-1	TRBJ2-1	TRBD2	CASSLALAGGGEQFF	TGCGCCAGCAGCTTGGCTCTAGCGGGAGGGGGGGAGCAGTTCTTC
.	TRBV5-6	TRBJ1-1	.	CASSFAGAGTEAFF	TGTGCCAGCAGCTTCGCAGGGGCGGGCACTGAAGCTTTCTTT
.	TRBV7-6	TRBJ2-2	TRBD2	CASSSLAGGTGELFF	TGTGCCAGCAGCTCACTAGCGGGAGGCACCGGGGAGCTGTTTTTT
.	TRBV11-2	TRBJ2-1	.	CASSLDHSYNEQFF	TGTGCCAGCAGCTTAGATCACTCCTACAATGAGCAGTTCTTC
.	TRBV7-9	TRBJ2-1	.	CASSRQYNEQFF	TGTGCCAGCAGCCGACAATACAATGAGCAGTTCTTC
.	TRBV21-1	TRBJ1-3	.	CASSKAPVERGTNPGNTIYF	TGTGCCAGCAGCAAAGCGCCGGTTGAACGCGGGACGAACCCTGGAAACACCATATATTTT
few	TRBV28	TRBJ2-7	TRBD1	CASSLDLLDRSYEQYF	TGTGCCAGCAGTCTCGACCTCCTGGACAGGTCCTACGAGCAGTACTTC
.	TRBV3-1/TRBV3-2	TRBJ1-3	.	CASSSGSLGGNTIYF	TGTGCCAGCAGCTCCGGGTCCCTGGGTGGAAACACCATATATTTT